The 7 T cell receptor beta chains reported below all come from one sample, sequenced in a study of response to subunit inactivated influenza vaccine. Via MiXCR, TCRdb re-called the RT-PCR reads, giving one row per CDR3 protein. Counted here are roughly 520,000 distinct CDR3 sequences, less than 30% occurring once; the ten biggest clones make up 1.9%. This sample comprised CD4+ T cells sorted from PBMCs, obtained 5 days after vaccination. The receptor source for this set is a middle-aged man who received an inactivated influenza vaccine.

The CDR3 DNA reads TGCGCCAGCAGCCGACAGGGGGCAAAAACCGGGGAGCTGTTTTTT. The encoded protein is CASSRQGAKTGELFF. The chain has TRBV5-1 and TRBJ2-2, with 10 positions matching TRBD1. The trim removed 4 bases at V and 5 bases at J, leaving 5 bases unmatched. There are 15 residues in the CDR3. Germline CDR1 SGHRS, CDR2 YFSETQ.

This clonotype has more than one count but fewer than ten. The chain is built from TRBV7-9 and TRBJ2-7; 9 positions agree with TRBD1. The CDR3 is 14 amino acids. CDR1 and CDR2 from the germline V gene are SEHNR and FQNEAQ (reference sequence). V trimming: 8 bases; J trimming: 4 bases; junction bases outside the gene matches: 9. DNA for the CDR3: TGTGCCAGCCAACCGGGACAGGGCAAGTACGAGCAGTACTTC. Translated: CASQPGQGKYEQYF. Looking up the rest from reference TRBV7-9 and TRBJ2-7 gives the full variable domain: DTGVSQNPRHKITKRGQNVTFRCDPISEHNRLYWYRQTLGQGPEFLTYFQNEAQLEKSRLLSDRFSAERPKGSFSTLEIQRTEQGDSAMYLCASQPGQGKYEQYFGPGTRLTVT.

This chain joins TRBV28 and TRBJ2-2, with D possibly TRBD1 on 6 matching bases. Trimming removed 6 bases from V and 7 bases from J, with 18 bases in between. The V gene's germline CDR1 is MDHEN and CDR2 SYDVKM. The CDR3 runs to 15 residues. CDR3 nucleotide sequence: TGTGCCAGCAGGTCGCCGGGACAAGGGCACGGGGAGCTGTTTTTT. This translates into CASRSPGQGHGELFF. The entire variable domain, with the rest obtained from reference TRBV28 and TRBJ2-2, is as follows: DVKVTQSSRYLVKRTGEKVFLECVQDMDHENMFWYRQDPGLGLRLIYFSYDVKMKEKGDIPEGYSVSREKKERFSLILESASTNQTSMYLCASRSPGQGHGELFFGEGSRLTVL.

The table lists this clonotype with a few counts. This chain links TRBV20-1 with TRBJ2-5; TRBD2 matches 8 bases. This CDR3 contains 15 residues. Looked up from germline, CDR1 is DFQATT and CDR2 is SNEGSKA (reference sequence). V lost 2 bases to trimming and J lost 4 bases; unmatched junction nucleotides: 9. The CDR3 bases are TGCAGTGCTAGAATGGTAGCGGGAAGGGGAGAGACCCAGTACTTC. Translated: CSARMVAGRGETQYF.

This clonotype appeared a single time. The junction shows a germline mismatch at one end, possibly a read error. The chain has TRBV20-1 and TRBJ2-1; TRBD2 aligns across 10 bases. Germline loops: CDR1 DFQATT, CDR2 SNEGSKA (reference sequence). This CDR3 has 18 residues. The CDR3, as DNA: TGCAGTACTAGCCGCGGGGTAGCGGGGGGTACCTTCAACAATGAGCAGTTCTTC. This sequence encodes CSTSRGVAGGTFNNEQFF.

The genes are TRBV12-3 or TRBV12-4 and TRBJ2-5, with D maybe TRBD1 (5 bases). This CDR3 is 14 amino acids long. Trimming shortened V by 7 bases and J by 5 bases, and 17 bases separated the two germline ends. The CDR3 region is CASTMTVPPETQYF. CDR3 coding DNA: TGTGCCAGCACCATGACAGTCCCCCCGGAGACCCAGTACTTC.

The CDR3 DNA reads TGTGCCAGCAGTTACTCGAGAACAGGGGGTCCCGGGGAGCTGTTTTTT. Amino acid sequence: CASSYSRTGGPGELFF. The rearrangement uses TRBV6-2 or TRBV6-3 and TRBJ2-2; TRBD1 agrees at 8 bases. There are 16 residues in the CDR3. The germline V gene has CDR1 MNHEY and CDR2 SVGEGT. J gave up 6 bases and V 0 bases, and 6 bases lay outside the gene matches.